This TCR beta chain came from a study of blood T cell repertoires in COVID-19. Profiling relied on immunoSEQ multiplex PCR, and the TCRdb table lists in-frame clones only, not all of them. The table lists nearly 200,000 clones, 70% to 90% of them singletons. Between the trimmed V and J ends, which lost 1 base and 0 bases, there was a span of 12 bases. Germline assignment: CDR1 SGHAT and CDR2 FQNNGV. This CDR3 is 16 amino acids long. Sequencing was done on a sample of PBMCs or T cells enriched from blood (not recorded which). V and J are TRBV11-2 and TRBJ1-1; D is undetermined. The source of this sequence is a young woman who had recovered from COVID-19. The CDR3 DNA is TGTGCCAGCAGCTTAGGAGTACCCCCCATGAACACTGAAGCTTTCTTT. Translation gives CASSLGVPPMNTEAFF.